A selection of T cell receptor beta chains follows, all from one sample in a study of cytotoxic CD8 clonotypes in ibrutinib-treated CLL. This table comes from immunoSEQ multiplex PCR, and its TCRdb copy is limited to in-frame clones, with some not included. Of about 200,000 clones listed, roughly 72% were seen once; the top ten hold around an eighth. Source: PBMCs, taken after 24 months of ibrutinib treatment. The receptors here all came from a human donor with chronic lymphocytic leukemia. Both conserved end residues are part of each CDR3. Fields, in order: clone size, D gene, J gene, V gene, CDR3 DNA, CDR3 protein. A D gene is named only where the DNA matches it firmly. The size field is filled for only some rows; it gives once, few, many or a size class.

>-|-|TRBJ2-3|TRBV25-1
TGTGCCAGCAGTGAATTTGCGGGAAGTAGCACAGATACGCAGTATTTT
CASSEFAGSSTDTQYF
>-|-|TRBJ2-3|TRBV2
TGTGCCAGCGTTCGGGAGACAGATACGCAGTATTTT
CASVRETDTQYF
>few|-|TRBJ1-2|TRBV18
TGTGCCAGCTCACCGGAGGGGATACGGGGAGGCTACACCTTC
CASSPEGIRGGYTF
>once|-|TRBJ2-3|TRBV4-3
TGCGCCAGCAGCCAAGATCGAACAGATACGCAGTATTTT
CASSQDRTDTQYF
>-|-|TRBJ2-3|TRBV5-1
TGCGCCAGCAGCCCAGGACGGGGGAGCAACGCAGATACGCAGTATTTT
CASSPGRGSNADTQYF
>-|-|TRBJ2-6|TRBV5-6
TGTGCCAGCAGCTTGGACGCCTCTGGGGCCAACGTCCTGACTTTC
CASSLDASGANVLTF
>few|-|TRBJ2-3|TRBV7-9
TGTGCCAGCAACCGTGGCAGGGGCACAGATACGCAGTATTTT
CASNRGRGTDTQYF
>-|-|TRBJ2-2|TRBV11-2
TGTGCCAGCAGCTCCGGGATTGGTACAGTTATCGGGGAGCTGTTTTTT
CASSSGIGTVIGELFF
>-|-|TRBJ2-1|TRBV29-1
TGCAGCGTTGACTTTATATTTAATGAGCAGTTCTTC
CSVDFIFNEQFF
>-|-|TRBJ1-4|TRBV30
TGTGCCTGGAGTGTTGGGGGGACTAATGAAAAACTGTTTTTT
CAWSVGGTNEKLFF
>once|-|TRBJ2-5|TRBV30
TGTGCCTGGAGTGTTCAGGGTTACGCCCAGTACTTC
CAWSVQGYAQYF
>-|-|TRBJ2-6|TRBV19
TGTGCCAGTAGTAGGACAGTTAGTCACTCTGGGGCCAACGTCCTGACTTTC
CASSRTVSHSGANVLTF
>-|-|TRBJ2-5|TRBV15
TGTGCCACCAGCAGAGATGTCGCTGAGACCCAGTACTTC
CATSRDVAETQYF
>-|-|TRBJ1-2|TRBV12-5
TGTGCTAGTGGTTTGCAGGTGAACGGGGGGAGTAACTATGGCTACACCTTC
CASGLQVNGGSNYGYTF
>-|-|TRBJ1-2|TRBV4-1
TGCGCCAGCAGCCAAGGGGATTATGGCTACACCTTC
CASSQGDYGYTF
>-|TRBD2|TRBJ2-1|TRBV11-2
TGTGCCAGCAGCTTAGATCTGGGGCTAGCGGGAGTAGAGGTCAATGAGCAGTTCTTC
CASSLDLGLAGVEVNEQFF
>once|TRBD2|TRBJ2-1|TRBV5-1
TGCGCCAGCAGCCGGGATGGGACTAGCGGGGCCGCCCAGGAGCAGTTCTTC
CASSRDGTSGAAQEQFF
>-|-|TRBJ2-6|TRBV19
TGTGCCAGTAGTAGGATCTCGGACAGTCCTGGGGCCAACGTCCTGACTTTC
CASSRISDSPGANVLTF
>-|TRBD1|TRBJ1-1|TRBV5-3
TGTGCCAGCAGCGGACGACAGGGGTGGGGCACTGAAGCTTTCTTT
CASSGRQGWGTEAFF
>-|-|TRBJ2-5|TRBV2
TGTGCCAGCAGTGATGGTCTATCTAGTGAGACCCAGTACTTC
CASSDGLSSETQYF
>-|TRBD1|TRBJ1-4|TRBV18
TGTGCCAGCTCACCGACAGGGGTGGGTGAAAAACTGTTTTTT
CASSPTGVGEKLFF
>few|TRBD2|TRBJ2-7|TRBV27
TGTGCCAGCAGTTCGAAAGCGGGAGACGTCTACGAGCAGTACTTC
CASSSKAGDVYEQYF
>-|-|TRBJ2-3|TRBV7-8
TGTGCCAGCAGCATGCGGGCATTCACAGATACGCAGTATTTT
CASSMRAFTDTQYF
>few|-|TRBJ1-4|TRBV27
TGTGCCAGCAGTTTATTAACAGGGCCGGGGGAAAAACTGTTTTTT
CASSLLTGPGEKLFF